These 18 T cell receptor beta chains share one sample of origin, sequenced in a study of long-term antiretroviral therapy in people with HIV. Sequencing used immunoSEQ v3.0 at survey level. Clones were sequenced by immunoSEQ multiplex PCR, and TCRdb holds only the in-frame ones, with some missing. Of about 25,000 clones in the sample, around four fifths were seen once. The sample consisted of unsorted PBMCs, taken 3 years after starting antiretroviral therapy. The source is a man between 18 and 35 years old with HIV.

The chain uses TRBV4-1 and TRBJ2-7, with 7 bases that match TRBD1. The V and J ends lost 0 bases and 6 bases, in that order; junction bases with no gene match: 8. This CDR3 has 15 amino acids. Per germline, CDR1 MGHRA and CDR2 YSYEKL. The CDR3 bases are TGCGCCAGCAGCCAAGAGGGGGTAGGGGGCTTCGAGCAGTACTTC. Protein sequence: CASSQEGVGGFEQYF.

V is TRBV2 and J is TRBJ1-5; D unclear. With 8 bases removed from V and 1 base from J, the gap between germline ends came to 6 bases. The V gene's germline CDR1 is SNHLY and CDR2 FYNNEI. This CDR3 contains 12 residues. The CDR3 DNA reads as TGTGCCAGCCGGGAGAGCAATCAGCCCCAGCATTTT. It is translated as CASRESNQPQHF.

This clone was observed once. The chain carries TRBV11-3 and TRBJ2-3; no reliable D call. The CDR3 is 13 amino acids. Trimming stripped 5 bases from V and 4 bases from J, with 10 bases between. The V gene's germline CDR1 is SGHNT and CDR2 YENEEA. The CDR3: CASSEMAPDTQYF. CDR3 nucleotide sequence: TGTGCCAGCAGCGAGATGGCCCCAGATACGCAGTATTTT.

V and J are TRBV5-1 and TRBJ1-1; TRBD1 matches 7 bases. Trimming at V came to 5 bases and at J to 7 bases, leaving 2 bases not matched to a gene. The CDR3 length is 11 residues. Germline V gene data show CDR1 as SGHRS and CDR2 as YFSETQ. The chain's CDR3 is CASRQGIEAFF. CDR3 DNA sequence: TGCGCCAGCAGACAGGGGATTGAAGCTTTCTTT.

The chain has TRBV4-1 and TRBJ2-6, with D unclear. The CDR3 totals 14 residues. Trimming shortened V by 4 bases and J by 1 base, and 5 bases separated the two germline ends. Germline V CDR1 and CDR2: MGHRA, YSYEKL. CDR3 DNA sequence: TGCGCCAGCAGCCTCGGATCTGGGGCCAACGTCCTGACTTTC. Its translation is CASSLGSGANVLTF.

The gene calls are TRBV27 and TRBJ2-5, with 8 bases that match TRBD1. V trimming: 0 bases; J trimming: 2 bases; junction bases outside the gene matches: 8. The CDR3 contains 17 residues. CDR1 MNHEY and CDR2 SMNVEV come from the germline V gene (reference sequence). Here the CDR3 reads CASSLSWTGMLQETQYF. CDR3 in DNA: TGTGCCAGCAGTTTATCCTGGACAGGGATGCTGCAAGAGACCCAGTACTTC.

The chain couples TRBV6-4 to TRBJ2-5; a possible D gene is TRBD2 (6 bases). Germline V gene sequence: CDR1 MRHNA, CDR2 SNTAGT. V lost 4 bases and J lost 6, with 12 bases in between. The CDR3 is made up of 13 amino acids. The CDR3 DNA sequence: TGTGCCAGCAGTGGGGAGGTCGGGCAGACCCAGTACTTC. Protein sequence: CASSGEVGQTQYF.

The V gene is TRBV10-1, the J gene TRBJ2-1; no clear D gene. The CDR3 consists of 14 residues. Trimming left V 4 bases short and J 4 bases short, with 11 bases between. CDR1 is WNHNN, CDR2 SYGVQD, per germline (reference sequence). Here the CDR3 reads CASSAGSFYNEQFF. Here the CDR3 DNA reads TGCGCCAGCAGTGCGGGCAGCTTTTACAATGAGCAGTTCTTC.

This chain uses TRBV6-5 with TRBJ2-4, with D unclear. The CDR3 is 13 residues long. Germline CDR1 reads MNHEY; CDR2 reads SVGAGI. V lost 0 bases, J lost 9 bases, and 9 bases lay in between. The CDR3 reads CASSYSVNAIQYF. The CDR3 coding sequence is TGTGCCAGCAGTTACTCGGTCAATGCCATTCAGTACTTC.

This chain joins TRBV6-5 and TRBJ2-5, with 10 bases lining up with TRBD2. CDR3 length: 15 amino acids. Germline loops: CDR1 MNHEY, CDR2 SVGAGI. The V segment lost 6 bases and the J segment 4 bases; nucleotides outside the gene matches: 8. CDR3 residues: CASRKAGGRVETQYF. For the CDR3, the DNA is TGTGCCAGCAGAAAAGCGGGGGGGCGGGTAGAGACCCAGTACTTC.

This CDR3 is CASSSTGQAINYGYTF. CDR3 DNA: TGTGCCAGCAGTTCAACGGGACAGGCAATTAACTATGGCTACACCTTC. V and J are TRBV27 and TRBJ1-2; 8 bases are a match to TRBD1. Looked up from germline, CDR1 is MNHEY and CDR2 is SMNVEV (reference sequence). J was trimmed by 1 base and V by 4 bases; bases with no gene match: 8. CDR3 length: 16 amino acids.

The chain carries TRBV28 and TRBJ1-2; D is ambiguous. V lost 1 base to trimming and J lost 6 bases, with 12 bases between them. The CDR3 extends over 14 amino acids. The germline V gene encodes CDR1 MDHEN and CDR2 SYDVKM. The CDR3 sequence: CASSLLSVGDGYTF. The CDR3 coding sequence is TGTGCCAGCAGTTTATTGTCCGTCGGGGATGGCTACACCTTC.

This sequence joins TRBV5-5 and TRBJ1-2; no clear D gene. The CDR3 contains 14 residues. With 0 bases removed from V and 5 bases from J, the gap between germline ends came to 11 bases. Looked up from germline, CDR1 is SGHKS and CDR2 is YYEKEE (reference sequence). CDR3 nucleotide sequence: TGTGCCAGCAGCTTGGGTGGTGAGTCTTATGGCTACACCTTC. It specifies CASSLGGESYGYTF.

This chain connects TRBV29-1 to TRBJ1-4; no clear D. V was clipped by 7 bases and J by 5 bases, with 14 bases between them. Germline V gene lookup returns CDR1 SQVTM and CDR2 ANQGSEA. This CDR3 comprises 13 residues. The CDR3 here is CSATLALNEKLFF. The CDR3 bases are TGCAGCGCAACACTGGCCCTAAATGAAAAACTGTTTTTT.

The chain uses TRBV13 and TRBJ1-1, with 7 bases aligning to TRBD1. This CDR3 contains 12 residues. Germline V CDR1 and CDR2: PRHDT, FYEKMQ (reference sequence). J was trimmed by 8 bases and V by 5 bases; bases with no gene match: 5. CDR3 protein: CASSTPTGEAFF. The CDR3 DNA reads as TGTGCCAGCAGCACACCGACAGGGGAAGCTTTCTTT.

The chain carries TRBV30 and TRBJ1-1; 7 bases line up with TRBD1. V lost 6 bases and J lost 7; bases outside the gene matches: 8. The germline V gene encodes CDR1 GTSNPN and CDR2 SVGIG (reference sequence). The CDR3 loop spans 12 amino acids. CDR3 sequence reads: CACSWTGGEAFF. The CDR3 nucleotides read TGTGCCTGTTCATGGACAGGCGGTGAAGCTTTCTTT.

The V and J genes are TRBV7-9 and TRBJ2-3, with 7 bases identical to TRBD1. Trimming removed 4 bases from V and 3 bases from J; junction bases left unmatched: 4. The CDR3 has 14 amino acids. Germline CDR1 reads SEHNR; CDR2 reads FQNEAQ (reference sequence). CDR3 DNA: TGTGCCAGCAGCTCGACAGGGAGAACAGATACGCAGTATTTT. Translated, it gives CASSSTGRTDTQYF.

The chain employs TRBV7-9 and TRBJ2-7; D is unresolved. Trimming cost V 5 bases and J 2 bases, with 16 bases left between them. Germline V gene data show CDR1 as SEHNR and CDR2 as FQNEAQ (reference sequence). This CDR3 has 15 amino acids. CDR3 sequence (DNA): TGTGCCAGCAGCCCGCCCCGGACGGCTACCTACGAGCAGTACTTC. It specifies CASSPPRTATYEQYF. The complete variable domain, with remaining parts taken from reference TRBV7-9 and TRBJ2-7, reads DTGVSQNPRHKITKRGQNVTFRCDPISEHNRLYWYRQTLGQGPEFLTYFQNEAQLEKSRLLSDRFSAERPKGSFSTLEIQRTEQGDSAMYLCASSPPRTATYEQYFGPGTRLTVT.